The clone carrying this TCR beta chain has just a few counts. Its specificity is not known. This sample stems from a study of T-cell memory formation after mild COVID-19. Study-wide results and limits: The second-wave clones peaking on day 37 were not confirmed as SARS-CoV-2-specific.

CDR1 and CDR2 from the germline V gene are MNHEY and SVGAGI. CDR3 length: 16 residues. Trimming pared 5 bases from V and 8 bases from J, leaving 21 bases between. 5'RACE with constant-segment primers yielded barcoded, UMI-tagged TCR alpha and TCR beta cDNA libraries. In TCRdb, the 5' RACE reads were re-called with MiXCR into one record per CDR3 protein. The repertoire holds 450,000 or so distinct CDR3 sequences, around a quarter seen once, with approximately 12% in the top ten. The sequencing input was PBMCs or a T cell subset sorted from them (not recorded which). The rearrangement links TRBV6-5 to TRBJ1-4; D is perhaps TRBD1 (6 bases). The sequence was obtained from an adult woman who had mild COVID-19 (a few samples of this study predate the infection). Cell type and time point are not known. CDR3 nucleotides: TGTGCCAGCAGTCCCGGCGGGGCAGGGGAAAGGGAAAAACTGTTTTTT. Translation: CASSPGGAGEREKLFF.